The rows below give T cell receptor beta chains drawn from one sample of a study of OX40 agonist ivuxolimab in advanced cancers. Assay used: immunoSEQ multiplex PCR; TCRdb lists only in-frame clones, some missing. The sample records tens of thousands of clones, around 80% being singletons. The material sequenced was CD4+ or CD8+ T cells sorted from blood, taken in a trial of the OX40 agonist ivuxolimab. Receptors originate from an adult with an advanced solid tumor such as melanoma, head and neck, liver or kidney cancer. The CDR3 runs from the conserved cysteine through the conserved F or W. The D gene is left open where the match is weak. The listing skips clone size in some rows; elsewhere it reads once, few, many or a size class.

V,size,J,D,DNA,CDR3
TRBV11-2,.,TRBJ2-3,.,TGTGCCAGCCAGGACGCCAGCACAGATACGCAGTATTTT,CASQDASTDTQYF
TRBV27,.,TRBJ2-7,.,TGTGCCAGCAGGGTGGGGAGTGAGCAGTACTTC,CASRVGSEQYF
TRBV11-2,.,TRBJ2-7,.,TGTGCCAGCCAATATTCGGTTGGGGACTACGAGCAGTACTTC,CASQYSVGDYEQYF
TRBV4-3,.,TRBJ1-5,TRBD1,TGCGCCAGCAGCCAAGGGACAGGCGTTAGCAATCAGCCCCAGCATTTT,CASSQGTGVSNQPQHF
TRBV2,few,TRBJ2-7,TRBD2,TGTGCCAGCGGGGGAATAGGGACTAGAGGGGGCGAGCAGTACTTC,CASGGIGTRGGEQYF
TRBV28,.,TRBJ1-2,.,TGTGCCAGCAGCGAATACTATGGCTACACCTTC,CASSEYYGYTF
TRBV27,.,TRBJ2-7,TRBD1,TGTGCCAGCAGTCCGTCGACAGGGGGCCTCTCCTACGAGCAGTACTTC,CASSPSTGGLSYEQYF
TRBV7-8,.,TRBJ1-3,.,TGTGCCAGCAGCTTACCCCCCCTCCGGGGGACTGGAAACACCATATATTTT,CASSLPPLRGTGNTIYF
TRBV10-3,few,TRBJ2-3,.,TGTGCCAGCAATGACGGATCCCCCCAAACAGATACGCAGTATTTT,CASNDGSPQTDTQYF
TRBV7-9,.,TRBJ1-1,.,TGTGCCAGCAGCCCAGGGACATCGGGGGAAGCTTTCTTT,CASSPGTSGEAFF
TRBV15,few,TRBJ2-7,TRBD1,TGTGCCACCAGCAGTGGACAGGGGTACGAGCAGTACTTC,CATSSGQGYEQYF
TRBV9,.,TRBJ2-3,TRBD1,TGTGCCAGCAGCCCTAGGACAGGGGGCACAGATACGCAGTATTTT,CASSPRTGGTDTQYF
TRBV13,.,TRBJ2-7,TRBD1,TGTGCCAGCAGCTTTTGGACAGGGGGATCCTACGAGCAGTACTTC,CASSFWTGGSYEQYF
TRBV18,once,TRBJ2-7,.,TGTGCCAGCTCACCAAGTGACGCCCGGTGGGGACAGCAGTACTTC,CASSPSDARWGQQYF
TRBV9,few,TRBJ1-4,.,TGTGCCAGCAGCGACCCTAACCGTAATGAAAAACTGTTTTTT,CASSDPNRNEKLFF
TRBV7-3,.,TRBJ1-2,.,TGTGCCAGCAGCCGAGGGACGGGGGTCGAAGTTTTCTATGGCTACACCTTC,CASSRGTGVEVFYGYTF
TRBV7-8,once,TRBJ2-1,.,TGTGCCAGCAGCGGGGGCAATGAGCAGTTCTTC,CASSGGNEQFF
TRBV27,few,TRBJ2-1,TRBD2,TGTGCCAGCGGGACTAGTAGACACAATGAGCAGTTCTTC,CASGTSRHNEQFF
TRBV6-5,.,TRBJ2-7,.,TGTGCCAGCAGTTACGGGTACGGGTACGAGCAGTACTTC,CASSYGYGYEQYF
TRBV4-1,.,TRBJ2-5,.,TGCGCCAGCAGCCCGACAGTATTACTCCAAGAGACCCAGTACTTC,CASSPTVLLQETQYF
TRBV29-1,.,TRBJ2-1,.,TGCAGCGCTACCTCTGCCTACAATGAGCAGTTCTTC,CSATSAYNEQFF
TRBV29-1,.,TRBJ2-5,TRBD2,TGCAGCGTAGCGGGGGTGGTTGAGACCCAGTACTTC,CSVAGVVETQYF
TRBV4-2,few,TRBJ2-5,.,TGTGCCAGCAGCCAAGATGGGGAAGAGACCCAGTACTTC,CASSQDGEETQYF
TRBV23-1,.,TRBJ1-3,.,TGCGCCAGCAGTCAATACAGGGAGGTCGCTGGAAACACCATATATTTT,CASSQYREVAGNTIYF
TRBV9,.,TRBJ2-7,.,TGTGCCAGCAGCCTAGGGGGGGGACCCCTGGCCGAGCAGTACTTC,CASSLGGGPLAEQYF
TRBV7-2,.,TRBJ2-2,.,TGTGCCAGCAGCTATCAGGTGGTTAGCACCGGGGAGCTGTTTTTT,CASSYQVVSTGELFF
TRBV28,.,TRBJ1-2,.,TGTGCCAGCAGTTCACCGAGGGAAGGGGTCTATGGCTACACCTTC,CASSSPREGVYGYTF
TRBV5-1,few,TRBJ2-5,TRBD1,TGCGCCAGCAGCTTGGGACAGGGGGCGGGAGAGACCCAGTACTTC,CASSLGQGAGETQYF
TRBV7-9,.,TRBJ1-4,.,TGTGCCAGCAGGAATTTCAATGAAAAACTGTTTTTT,CASRNFNEKLFF
TRBV25-1,.,TRBJ2-7,.,TGTGCCAGCAGTGGTGGCTACGAGCAGTACTTC,CASSGGYEQYF
TRBV6-5,.,TRBJ2-7,.,TGTGCCAGCAGTCCAGGACAGGAGGGGAACTACGAGCAGTACTTC,CASSPGQEGNYEQYF
TRBV10-3,.,TRBJ2-3,TRBD2,TGTGCCATCAGTGCAGGCGGGGGGCCCACAGATACGCAGTATTTT,CAISAGGGPTDTQYF
TRBV5-1,.,TRBJ1-1,.,TGCGCCAGCAGCTTGGCCGGGGGGTTCACTGAAGCTTTCTTT,CASSLAGGFTEAFF
TRBV6-5,few,TRBJ2-3,.,TGTGCCAGCAGTTACTCGGAAGCTAGCACAGATACGCAGTATTTT,CASSYSEASTDTQYF
TRBV9,.,TRBJ1-6,.,TGTGCCAGCAGCGCCGATGGGGGGTCGGGTATTTCACCCCTCCACTTT,CASSADGGSGISPLHF
TRBV9,.,TRBJ2-7,.,TGTGCCAGCAGCGTAGACGGGGCTTCCTACGAGCAGTACTTC,CASSVDGASYEQYF
TRBV7-9,.,TRBJ2-3,.,TGTGCCAGCAGCCTCGGTGCGGATACGCAGTATTTT,CASSLGADTQYF
TRBV9,.,TRBJ1-2,.,TGTGCCAGCAGCCCGGGCACCTATGGCTACACCTTC,CASSPGTYGYTF
TRBV29-1,.,TRBJ2-2,.,TGCAGCGTAGAAGCGGTGAACACCGGGGAGCTGTTTTTT,CSVEAVNTGELFF
TRBV5-4,.,TRBJ2-7,.,TGTGCCAGCAGCTCCATTACAGGGTTGACCTCATACGAGCAGTACTTC,CASSSITGLTSYEQYF
TRBV13,.,TRBJ2-3,.,TGTGCCAGCAGCTTAGGTGGTGAGGCAGATACGCAGTATTTT,CASSLGGEADTQYF
TRBV19,once,TRBJ2-1,TRBD2,TGTGCCAGTAGTATCCCCACAGGGACTAGCTCCTACAATGAGCAGTTCTTC,CASSIPTGTSSYNEQFF
TRBV4-3,once,TRBJ1-1,TRBD1,TGCGCCAGCAGCCAAGCCACGGGGACAGGGCAGAACACTGAAGCTTTCTTT,CASSQATGTGQNTEAFF
TRBV7-8,.,TRBJ1-1,TRBD1,TGTGCCAGCAGCACCAGGGGGCGAGGGAAGGTCACTGAAGCTTTCTTT,CASSTRGRGKVTEAFF
TRBV15,.,TRBJ2-6,.,TGTGCCACCGCTTACAGCTCTGGGGCCAACGTCCTGACTTTC,CATAYSSGANVLTF
TRBV27,few,TRBJ1-1,TRBD1,TGTGCCAGCAGTACGGGACAGGGGAACACTGAAGCTTTCTTT,CASSTGQGNTEAFF
TRBV16,.,TRBJ1-1,TRBD1,TGTGCCAGCAGCCATCGGGACAGGCGGGCCGCTGAAGCTTTCTTT,CASSHRDRRAAEAFF
TRBV27,.,TRBJ2-5,.,TGTGCCAGCAGTTTTCGTTCCTACCAAGAGACCCAGTACTTC,CASSFRSYQETQYF
TRBV19,.,TRBJ1-2,.,TGTGCCAGTACCTACGAAGGATATAGGACAGCGGAGGGCTACACCTTC,CASTYEGYRTAEGYTF
TRBV27,.,TRBJ1-1,.,TGTGCCAGCAAGAGGGGGAACACTGAAGCTTTCTTT,CASKRGNTEAFF
TRBV7-9,.,TRBJ2-5,.,TGTGCCAGCAGCTTACCGGGTTCCCCAGAGACCCAGTACTTC,CASSLPGSPETQYF